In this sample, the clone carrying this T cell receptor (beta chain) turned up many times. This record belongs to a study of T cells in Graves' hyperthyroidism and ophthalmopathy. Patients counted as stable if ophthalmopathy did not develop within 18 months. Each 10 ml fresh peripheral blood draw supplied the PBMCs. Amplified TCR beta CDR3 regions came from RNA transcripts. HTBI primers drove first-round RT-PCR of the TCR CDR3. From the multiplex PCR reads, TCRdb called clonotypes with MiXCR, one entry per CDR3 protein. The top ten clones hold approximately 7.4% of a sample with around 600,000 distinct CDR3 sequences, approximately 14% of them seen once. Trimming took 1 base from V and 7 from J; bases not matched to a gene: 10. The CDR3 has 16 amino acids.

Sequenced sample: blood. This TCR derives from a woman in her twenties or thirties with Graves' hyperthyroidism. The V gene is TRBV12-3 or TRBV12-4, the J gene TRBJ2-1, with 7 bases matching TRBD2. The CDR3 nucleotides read TGTGCCAGCAGTTTAGGAGGGAGGGTAGTTGGGAATGAGCAGTTCTTC. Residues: CASSLGGRVVGNEQFF.